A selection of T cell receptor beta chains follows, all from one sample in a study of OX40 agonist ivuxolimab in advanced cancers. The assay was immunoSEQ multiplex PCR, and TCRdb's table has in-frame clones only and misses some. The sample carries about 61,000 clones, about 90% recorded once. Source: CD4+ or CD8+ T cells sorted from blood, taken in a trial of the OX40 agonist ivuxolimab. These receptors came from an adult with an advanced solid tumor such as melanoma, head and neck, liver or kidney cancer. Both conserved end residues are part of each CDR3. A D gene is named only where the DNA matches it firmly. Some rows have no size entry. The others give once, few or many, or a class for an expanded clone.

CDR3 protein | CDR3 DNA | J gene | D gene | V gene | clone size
CASSLIRGTDGNYGYTF | TGTGCCAGCAGCTTAATACGGGGGACGGATGGAAACTATGGCTACACCTTC | TRBJ1-2 | NA | TRBV11-2 | NA
CASSYRGLNYGYTF | TGTGCCAGCAGTTACCGGGGGCTAAATTATGGCTACACCTTC | TRBJ1-2 | NA | TRBV6-5 | NA
CASSQRTSGYNEQFF | TGCGCCAGCAGCCAGAGGACTAGCGGGTACAATGAGCAGTTCTTC | TRBJ2-1 | TRBD2 | TRBV4-1 | NA
CASSLGGTYEQYF | TGTGCCAGCAGCTTGGGGGGTACCTACGAGCAGTACTTC | TRBJ2-7 | NA | TRBV11-2 | NA
CASSADRNYGYTF | TGTGCCAGCAGCGCCGACAGGAACTATGGCTACACCTTC | TRBJ1-2 | NA | TRBV11-2 | once
CSVEDLGTDGYEKLFF | TGCAGCGTTGAAGATCTGGGGACGGACGGGTATGAAAAACTGTTTTTT | TRBJ1-4 | NA | TRBV29-1 | NA
CASSSRGRTYEQYF | TGTGCCAGTAGTTCAAGAGGGAGAACCTACGAGCAGTACTTC | TRBJ2-7 | NA | TRBV19 | NA
CASGEGIGLANYNEQFF | TGTGCCAGCGGGGAAGGAATCGGACTAGCGAATTACAATGAGCAGTTCTTC | TRBJ2-1 | TRBD2 | TRBV11-1 | NA
CAGYLVGLGLAEPYREQYF | TGCGCCGGATATCTAGTTGGGTTGGGACTAGCGGAACCCTACAGAGAGCAGTACTTC | TRBJ2-7 | TRBD2 | TRBV23-1 | NA
CATSRDGTGVGYTF | TGTGCCACCAGCAGAGACGGGACAGGGGTTGGCTACACCTTC | TRBJ1-2 | TRBD1 | TRBV15 | once
CASSLYQGSSGELFF | TGCGCCAGCAGCTTATACCAGGGTAGTTCCGGGGAGCTGTTTTTT | TRBJ2-2 | NA | TRBV5-1 | NA
CASSATSSWPDTQYF | TGTGCCAGCAGCGCCACTAGCTCCTGGCCAGATACGCAGTATTTT | TRBJ2-3 | NA | TRBV9 | NA
CASSPGRGRYEQYF | TGTGCCAGCAGCCCCGGCAGGGGACGGTACGAGCAGTACTTC | TRBJ2-7 | NA | TRBV5-6 | NA
CASSSLDQANTGELFF | TGTGCCAGCAGCTCCCTGGACCAAGCGAACACCGGGGAGCTGTTTTTT | TRBJ2-2 | NA | TRBV5-4 | NA
CASSLQRASGNTGELFF | TGTGCCAGCTCTCTCCAACGGGCTAGCGGGAACACCGGGGAGCTGTTTTTT | TRBJ2-2 | TRBD2 | TRBV18 | NA
CATSREVLPGANVLTF | TGTGCCACCAGCAGAGAGGTACTACCTGGGGCCAACGTCCTGACTTTC | TRBJ2-6 | NA | TRBV15 | NA
CASRGTSVEETQYF | TGCGCCAGCAGAGGAACTAGCGTAGAAGAGACCCAGTACTTC | TRBJ2-5 | TRBD2 | TRBV5-1 | NA
CASSLGTSGRPLETQYF | TGTGCCAGCAGTTTGGGGACTAGCGGGAGGCCTTTGGAGACCCAGTACTTC | TRBJ2-5 | TRBD2 | TRBV27 | NA
CSAPDSYEQYF | TGCAGTGCTCCAGATTCCTACGAGCAGTACTTC | TRBJ2-7 | NA | TRBV20-1 | NA
CASKEHRDRVYDEQFF | TGCGCCAGCAAGGAACACCGGGACAGGGTGTACGATGAGCAGTTCTTC | TRBJ2-1 | TRBD1 | TRBV4-1 | NA
CASSFEANSYNEQFF | TGTGCCAGCAGTTTCGAGGCCAACTCCTACAATGAGCAGTTCTTC | TRBJ2-1 | NA | TRBV27 | NA
CASSSRQGNEQFF | TGTGCCAGCAGCTCCCGACAGGGCAATGAGCAGTTCTTC | TRBJ2-1 | TRBD1 | TRBV7-6 | NA
CASSTGQGTYGYTF | TGTGCCAGCAGCACCGGACAGGGGACCTATGGCTACACCTTC | TRBJ1-2 | TRBD1 | TRBV5-6 | NA
CAIKTGGTDTQYF | TGTGCCATCAAGACAGGGGGAACAGATACGCAGTATTTT | TRBJ2-3 | TRBD1 | TRBV15 | NA
CASSYSTQTYEQYF | TGTGCCAGCAGTTACTCGACGCAGACATACGAGCAGTACTTC | TRBJ2-7 | NA | TRBV6-5 | NA